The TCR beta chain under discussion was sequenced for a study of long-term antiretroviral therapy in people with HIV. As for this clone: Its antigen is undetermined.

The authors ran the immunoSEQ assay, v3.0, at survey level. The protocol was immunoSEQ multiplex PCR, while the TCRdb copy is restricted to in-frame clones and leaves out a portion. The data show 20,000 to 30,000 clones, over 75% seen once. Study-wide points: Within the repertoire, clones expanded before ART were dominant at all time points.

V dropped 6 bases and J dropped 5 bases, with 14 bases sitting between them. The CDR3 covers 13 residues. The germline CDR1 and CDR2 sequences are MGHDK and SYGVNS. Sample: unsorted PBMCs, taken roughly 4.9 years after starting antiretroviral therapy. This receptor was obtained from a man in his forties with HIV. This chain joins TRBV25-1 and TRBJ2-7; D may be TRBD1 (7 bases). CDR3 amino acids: CASSAGGRDEQYF. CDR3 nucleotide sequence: TGTGCCAGCAGCGCAGGGGGGCGCGACGAGCAGTACTTC.